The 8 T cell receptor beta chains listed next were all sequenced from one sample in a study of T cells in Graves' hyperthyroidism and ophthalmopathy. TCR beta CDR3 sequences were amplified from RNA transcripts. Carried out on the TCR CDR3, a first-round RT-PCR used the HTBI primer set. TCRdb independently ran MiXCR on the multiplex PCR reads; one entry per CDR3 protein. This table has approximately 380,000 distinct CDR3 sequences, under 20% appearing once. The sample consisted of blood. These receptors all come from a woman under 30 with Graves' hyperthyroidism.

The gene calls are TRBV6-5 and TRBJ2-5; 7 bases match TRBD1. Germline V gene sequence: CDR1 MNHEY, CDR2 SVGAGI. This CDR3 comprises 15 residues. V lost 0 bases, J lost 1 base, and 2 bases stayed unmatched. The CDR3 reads CASSYSAGGQETQYF. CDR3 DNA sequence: TGTGCCAGCAGTTACTCGGCAGGGGGCCAAGAGACCCAGTACTTC.

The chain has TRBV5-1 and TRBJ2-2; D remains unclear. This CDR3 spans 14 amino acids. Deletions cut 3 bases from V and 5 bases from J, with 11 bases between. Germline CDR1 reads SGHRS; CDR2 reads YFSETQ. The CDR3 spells CASSYPDGTGELFF. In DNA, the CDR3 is TGCGCCAGCAGCTACCCGGACGGGACCGGGGAGCTGTTTTTT.

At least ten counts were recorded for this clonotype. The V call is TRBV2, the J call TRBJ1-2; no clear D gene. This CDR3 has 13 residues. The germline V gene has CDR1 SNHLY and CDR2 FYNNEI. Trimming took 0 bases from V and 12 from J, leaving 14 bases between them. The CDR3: CASSEALIGGHTF. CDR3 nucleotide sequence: TGTGCCAGCAGTGAAGCGCTGATCGGAGGCCACACCTTC. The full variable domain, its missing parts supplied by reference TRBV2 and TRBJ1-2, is EPEVTQTPSHQVTQMGQEVILRCVPISNHLYFYWYRQILGQKVEFLVSFYNNEISEKSEIFDDQFSVERPDGSNFTLKIRSTKLEDSAMYFCASSEALIGGHTFGSGTRLTVV.

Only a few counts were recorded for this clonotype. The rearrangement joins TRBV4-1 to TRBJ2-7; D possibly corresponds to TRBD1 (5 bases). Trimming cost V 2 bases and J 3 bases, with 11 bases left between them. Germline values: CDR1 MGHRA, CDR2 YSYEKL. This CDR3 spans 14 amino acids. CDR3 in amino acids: CASSQILQGYEQYF. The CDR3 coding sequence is TGCGCCAGCAGCCAAATTCTTCAGGGCTACGAGCAGTACTTC.

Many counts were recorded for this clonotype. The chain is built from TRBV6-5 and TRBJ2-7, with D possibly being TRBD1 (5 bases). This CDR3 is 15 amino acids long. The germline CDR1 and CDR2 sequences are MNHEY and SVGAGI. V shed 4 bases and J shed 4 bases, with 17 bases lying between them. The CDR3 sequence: CASSSLRGLGYEQYF. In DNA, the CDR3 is TGTGCCAGCAGTTCCCTTAGGGGTCTGGGGTACGAGCAGTACTTC.

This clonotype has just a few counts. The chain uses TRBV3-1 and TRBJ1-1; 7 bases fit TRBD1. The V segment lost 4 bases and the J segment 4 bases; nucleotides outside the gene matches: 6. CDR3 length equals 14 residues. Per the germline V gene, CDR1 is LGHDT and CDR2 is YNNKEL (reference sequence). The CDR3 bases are TGTGCCAGCAGCCGCGGGACAGTGGGCACTGAAGCTTTCTTT. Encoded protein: CASSRGTVGTEAFF.

The CDR3 is CASSLIFSGGSGELFF. CDR3 bases: TGTGCCAGCAGTTTGATTTTTAGCGGGGGCTCCGGGGAGCTGTTTTTT. The chain carries TRBV12-3 or TRBV12-4 and TRBJ2-2; 9 nucleotides align to TRBD2. This CDR3 comprises 16 residues. The V gene end was trimmed by 3 bases and the J gene end by 6 bases; junction bases not matched to a gene: 8.

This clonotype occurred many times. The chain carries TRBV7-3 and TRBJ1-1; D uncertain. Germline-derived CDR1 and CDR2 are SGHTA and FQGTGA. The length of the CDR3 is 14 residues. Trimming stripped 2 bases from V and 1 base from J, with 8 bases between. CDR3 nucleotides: TGTGCCAGCAGCTTAGTAGGCGCGAACACTGAAGCTTTCTTT. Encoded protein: CASSLVGANTEAFF.